Listed below are T cell receptor beta chains from one sample, sequenced in a study of cytomegalovirus exposure and HLA in healthy donors. Here immunoSEQ multiplex PCR was the method, and the copy in TCRdb shows in-frame clones only, minus some. This sample has fewer than 350,000 clones, with approximately 90% found just once. Sequencing was carried out using PBMCs. The source is a woman younger than 35 in good health and CMV-seronegative. The CDR3 runs from the conserved cysteine through the conserved F or W. A D gene is named only where the DNA matches it firmly. Clone size appears in some rows only: once, few, many, or a class for an expanded clone.

>NA|TRBV5-1|NA|TRBJ1-1
CASSREVPNTEAFF
TGCGCCAGCAGCCGTGAGGTCCCGAACACTGAAGCTTTCTTT
>NA|TRBV5-1|NA|TRBJ1-1
CASSLDGFVGTEAFF
TGCGCCAGCAGCTTGGACGGGTTTGTGGGCACTGAAGCTTTCTTT
>TRBD2|TRBV9|NA|TRBJ2-1
CASSTGPTSSNEQFF
TGTGCCAGCAGTACAGGCCCGACTAGCTCCAATGAGCAGTTCTTC
>TRBD1|TRBV13|NA|TRBJ2-7
CASSRGQGGVDEQYF
TGTGCCAGCAGCCGGGGACAGGGGGGAGTCGACGAGCAGTACTTC
>NA|TRBV5-4|NA|TRBJ2-1
CASSFQGRLTFNEQFF
TGTGCCAGCAGCTTCCAGGGGCGACTTACTTTCAATGAGCAGTTCTTC
>NA|TRBV30|NA|TRBJ1-5
CACSQGSNQPQHF
TGTGCCTGCTCACAGGGCAGCAATCAGCCCCAGCATTTT
>NA|TRBV28|few|TRBJ2-6
CASSPGANVLTF
TGTGCCAGCAGTCCGGGGGCCAACGTCCTGACTTTC
>TRBD2|TRBV9|NA|TRBJ2-7
CASSVDGSGDPREQYF
TGTGCCAGCAGCGTAGATGGTAGCGGGGATCCCCGCGAGCAGTACTTC
>NA|TRBV25-1|NA|TRBJ2-7
CASGLGGEQYF
TGTGCCAGCGGCCTAGGTGGCGAGCAGTACTTC
>TRBD1|TRBV6-5|NA|TRBJ2-7
CASSYTDRGPYEQYF
TGTGCCAGCAGTTACACCGACAGGGGACCCTACGAGCAGTACTTC
>NA|TRBV19|NA|TRBJ2-5
CASKGRGQAQETQYF
TGTGCCAGTAAAGGAAGGGGCCAAGCCCAAGAGACCCAGTACTTC
>TRBD2|TRBV9|NA|TRBJ2-2
CASSAVAGGQNTGELFF
TGTGCCAGCAGCGCCGTAGCGGGGGGGCAGAACACCGGGGAGCTGTTTTTT
>TRBD1|TRBV19|NA|TRBJ1-1
CASSPGQGNTEAFF
TGTGCCAGTAGCCCAGGACAGGGGAACACTGAAGCTTTCTTT
>NA|TRBV25-1|few|TRBJ1-1
CASATSGLNTEAFF
TGTGCCAGTGCAACCTCAGGGTTGAACACTGAAGCTTTCTTT
>TRBD2|TRBV4-1|NA|TRBJ2-7
CASSQAAPGLAGGNYEQYF
TGCGCCAGCAGCCAAGCCGCCCCTGGACTAGCGGGGGGCAACTACGAGCAGTACTTC
>TRBD1|TRBV10-3|NA|TRBJ2-7
CAISEGTGLSEQYF
TGTGCCATCAGTGAGGGGACAGGGTTGAGCGAGCAGTACTTC
>NA|TRBV20-1|NA|TRBJ1-3
CSAYLAHTIYF
TGCAGTGCCTACCTTGCCCACACCATATATTTT
>NA|TRBV9|NA|TRBJ2-1
CASSVGGGPDNEQFF
TGTGCCAGCAGCGTAGGGGGGGGGCCTGACAATGAGCAGTTCTTC
>NA|TRBV18|NA|TRBJ1-1
CASSPVAGTTNTEAFF
TGTGCCAGCTCACCCGTCGCCGGGACAACGAACACTGAAGCTTTCTTT
>NA|TRBV6-5|NA|TRBJ2-7
CASSYAASAYEQYF
TGTGCCAGCAGTTACGCGGCGTCTGCCTACGAGCAGTACTTC
>NA|TRBV4-1|NA|TRBJ2-4
CASSQDTTGWKNIQYF
TGCGCCAGCAGCCAAGACACGACAGGTTGGAAAAACATTCAGTACTTC
>TRBD2|TRBV2|NA|TRBJ2-1
CASDPSPPIAGPHNEQFF
TGTGCCAGCGACCCCTCCCCCCCAATAGCGGGGCCACACAATGAGCAGTTCTTC
>NA|TRBV6-1|NA|TRBJ1-1
CASGGDTGLAFF
TGTGCCAGTGGGGGGGATACGGGTCTAGCTTTCTTT
>TRBD1|TRBV9|NA|TRBJ2-3
CASSGDRGTDTQYF
TGTGCCAGCAGTGGGGACAGGGGCACAGATACGCAGTATTTT
>NA|TRBV7-6|NA|TRBJ2-1
CASSLGVALYNEQFF
TGTGCCAGCAGCCTAGGGGTTGCACTATACAATGAGCAGTTCTTC
>NA|TRBV7-3|NA|TRBJ2-1
CASSLGGEQFF
TGTGCCAGCAGCTTAGGGGGGGAGCAGTTCTTC
>NA|TRBV5-1|NA|TRBJ2-3
CASSGASGDTQYF
TGCGCCAGCAGCGGAGCCTCAGGGGATACGCAGTATTTT
>NA|TRBV5-4|NA|TRBJ1-1
CASSPFDIPEAFF
TGTGCCAGCAGCCCCTTCGACATACCCGAAGCTTTCTTT
>TRBD1|TRBV7-9|few|TRBJ2-7
CASSLVGTGGTDEQYF
TGTGCCAGCAGCTTAGTCGGGACAGGGGGCACGGACGAGCAGTACTTC
>NA|TRBV15|NA|TRBJ1-3
CATSRGWDSSGNTIYF
TGTGCCACCAGCAGAGGTTGGGACTCCTCTGGAAACACCATATATTTT
>TRBD1|TRBV5-1|once|TRBJ2-1
CASSYPPGTGGNEQFF
TGCGCCAGCAGCTATCCCCCGGGGACAGGGGGCAATGAGCAGTTCTTC
>NA|TRBV7-2|NA|TRBJ2-7
CASSPANRVYEQYF
TGTGCCAGCAGCCCAGCGAACAGGGTTTACGAGCAGTACTTC
>TRBD1|TRBV4-1|NA|TRBJ2-2
CASSKGAGELFF
TGCGCCAGCAGCAAGGGGGCGGGGGAGCTGTTTTTT
>TRBD2|TRBV4-2|NA|TRBJ2-7
CASSQDSGLAGGFPYEQYF
TGTGCCAGCAGCCAAGATTCGGGACTAGCGGGGGGGTTCCCCTACGAGCAGTACTTC
>NA|TRBV30|NA|TRBJ2-1
CAWSVGGDEQFF
TGTGCCTGGAGTGTAGGGGGGGATGAGCAGTTCTTC
>NA|TRBV19|NA|TRBJ2-3
CASSPRGGADTQYF
TGTGCCAGTAGTCCCCGTGGAGGCGCAGATACGCAGTATTTT
>NA|TRBV5-1|NA|TRBJ1-1
CASSLAGTSGTEAFF
TGCGCCAGCAGCTTGGCCGGTACTAGCGGGACTGAAGCTTTCTTT